This T cell receptor (beta chain) was retrieved from a study of T-cell memory formation after mild COVID-19. About the study: For the most part, TCR clusters were specific to one donor.

This CDR3 has 14 residues. Trimming took 5 bases from V and 2 from J, leaving 11 bases between them. TCR alpha and TCR beta cDNA libraries with sample barcodes and UMIs came from 5'RACE using constant-segment primers. TCRdb independently ran MiXCR on the 5' RACE reads; one entry per CDR3 protein. The table includes over 45,000 distinct CDR3 sequences, about a quarter detected once. Sequencing input: PBMCs or a T cell subset sorted from them (not recorded which). The clonotype comes from a man in his late teens or twenties who had mild COVID-19 (a few samples of this study predate the infection). Cell type and time point are not known. The V call is TRBV12-3 or TRBV12-4, the J call TRBJ2-3, with D perhaps TRBD1 (5 bases). This CDR3 is CASSPDSFTDTQYF. DNA of the CDR3: TGTGCCAGCAGTCCCGACAGCTTCACAGATACGCAGTATTTT.